The 28 T cell receptor beta chains listed next were all sequenced from one sample in a study of T cell clonality in common variable immunodeficiency. Whole-study results and caveats: In common variable immunodeficiency, TCR beta chains reportedly carried fewer deletions and N-nucleotide insertions.

Their antigen targets remain unknown. Clones were read by immunoSEQ multiplex PCR, and TCRdb kept only the in-frame ones, dropping some. The specimen has around 16,000 clones, none found just once. Sequenced: peripheral blood mononuclear cells. Every receptor here comes from a human donor with common variable immunodeficiency.

A remark on this clone: The read is 3 residues too short to cover the CDR3 end, so that end is filled in from the germline J gene. This chain uses TRBV2 with TRBJ1-4; the match to TRBD1 covers 8 bases. J lost 4 bases, V lost 6 bases, and 4 bases had no gene match. CDR1 is SNHLY, CDR2 FYNNEI, per germline. CDR3 length equals 14 residues. CDR3 amino acids: CASRLTGDNEKLFF. The CDR3 bases that were read are TGTGCCAGCAGACTGACAGGGGATAATGAAAAA.

On this clone itself: The read gets to within 3 residues of the CDR3 end, and the germline J gene fills in the rest. This chain links TRBV19 with TRBJ2-1, with D uncertain. V dropped 6 bases and J dropped 0 bases, with 9 bases sitting between them. The V gene's germline CDR1 is LNHDA and CDR2 SQIVND (reference sequence). The CDR3 consists of 14 residues. Partial CDR3 DNA: TGTGCCAGTAGCCTACTGAGCTCCTACAATGAG. It translates to CASSLLSSYNE. The full CDR3 reads CASSLLSSYNEQFF.

In its sample, this clone was seen a few times. The CDR3 end lies 3 residues beyond the end of the read and is filled in from the germline J gene. V usage is TRBV7-4 and J usage is TRBJ1-5; 9 bases fit TRBD1. Per the germline V gene, CDR1 is SGHVT and CDR2 is SQSDAQ. This CDR3 has 15 residues. V shed 5 bases, J shed 6 bases, and the junction held 8 bases outside the gene matches. The sequenced CDR3 bases are TGTGCCAGCAGCCTGGACAGGGGAGTCAGTCAGCCC. Residues: CASSLDRGVSQP. The entire CDR3 protein reads CASSLDRGVSQPQHF. The full variable domain, with the rest looked up from reference TRBV7-4 and TRBJ1-5, is GAGVSQSPRYKVAKRGRDVALRCDSISGHVTLYWYRQTLGQGSEVLTYSQSDAQRDKSGRPSGRFSAERPERSVSTLKIQRTEQGDSAVYLCASSLDRGVSQPQHFGDGTRLSIL.

This clone has ten or more counts. Read data end 3 residues before the CDR3 end; the end is taken from the germline J gene. The gene calls are TRBV19 and TRBJ2-2, with 9 bases identical to TRBD1. The CDR3 totals 15 residues. With 8 bases clipped from V and 4 bases from J, the junction kept 8 bases outside the gene matches. Germline V gene data show CDR1 as LNHDA and CDR2 as SQIVND (reference sequence). The CDR3 is CASSSGQGSTGELFF. Incomplete CDR3 DNA: TGTGCCAGTTCATCGGGACAGGGCAGCACCGGGGAG.

This clone rates as medium-sized. The read terminates 3 residues before the CDR3 end, so the remaining end is supplied by the germline J gene. The J gene is TRBJ1-6, the V gene TRBV14, with D uncertain. There are 14 residues in the CDR3. Germline values: CDR1 SGHDN, CDR2 FVKESK. Trimming stripped 6 bases from V and 4 bases from J, with 10 bases between. The chain's CDR3 is CASRPNSYNSPLHF. The DNA read from the CDR3 is TGTGCCAGCAGACCTAACAGTTATAATTCACCC.

This clone was seen at least ten times. The read finishes 3 residues shy of the CDR3 end, and the germline J gene is used to complete it. The chain couples TRBV18 to TRBJ2-5, with D maybe TRBD2 (6 bases). Trimming left V 3 bases short and J 2 bases short, with 10 bases between. The CDR3 totals 14 residues. Germline-derived CDR1 and CDR2 are KGHSH and LQKENI. This CDR3 reads CASSPRGGQETQYF. The CDR3 DNA, read in part, is TGTGCCAGCTCACCGCGGGGCGGTCAAGAGACC.

Notes on this clone: The missing CDR3 end, 3 residues past where the read stops, is filled in from the germline J gene. This chain connects TRBV18 to TRBJ2-7; 8 nucleotides line up with TRBD1. The germline V gene has CDR1 KGHSH and CDR2 LQKENI. The V gene end was trimmed by 5 bases and the J gene end by 3 bases; junction bases not matched to a gene: 12. The CDR3 is 16 residues long. The CDR3 bases that were read are TGTGCCAGCTCAGGGGGCCAGGGACAGGCAAACTACGAG. Protein product: CASSGGQGQANYE. The whole CDR3 is CASSGGQGQANYEQYF.

This clone has a handful of counts. Read sequence stops 3 residues before the CDR3 end, and the germline J gene provides the missing end. The chain joins TRBV30 to TRBJ1-2; TRBD1 aligns across 9 bases. CDR1 GTSNPN and CDR2 SVGIG come from the germline V gene (reference sequence). CDR3 length: 12 residues. The sequenced part of the CDR3 DNA is TGTGCCTGGAGTGGGACAGGGGTTAGC. Translating it yields CAWSGTGVS. The full CDR3 protein reads CAWSGTGVSYTF.

Only a few counts were recorded for this clone. The observed sequence ends 3 residues before the CDR3 terminus, with the missing tail filled in from the germline J gene. The chain combines TRBV19 with TRBJ1-2, with D tentatively TRBD1 (5 bases). V lost 7 bases, J lost 1 base, and 10 bases lay in between. The CDR3 has 13 residues. Germline assignment: CDR1 LNHDA and CDR2 SQIVND (reference sequence). The CDR3 sequence is CASIPGNNYGYTF. Partial CDR3 DNA: TGTGCCAGTATTCCAGGGAATAACTATGGC.

This clone was counted a few times. The read finishes 3 residues shy of the CDR3 end, and the germline J gene is used to complete it. The chain uses TRBV19 and TRBJ2-3, with 8 bases lining up with TRBD1. Germline V gene data show CDR1 as LNHDA and CDR2 as SQIVND (reference sequence). The length of the CDR3 is 14 residues. V lost 3 bases to trimming and J lost 4 bases; unmatched junction nucleotides: 3. The CDR3 bases that were read are TGTGCCAGTAGTATGGGACAGGCGGCAGATACG. Translation gives CASSMGQAADT. The entire CDR3 is CASSMGQAADTQYF.

The sample holds a few counts of this clone. CDR3: CASSIRGYSPLHF. The sequenced part of the CDR3 DNA is TGTGCCAGTAGTATCAGGGGATACTCACCC. The J gene is TRBJ1-6, the V gene TRBV19; a possible D gene is TRBD1 (6 bases). The sequenced fragment ends 3 residues before the CDR3 boundary, so the rest is inferred from the germline J gene. Per germline, CDR1 LNHDA and CDR2 SQIVND (reference sequence). This CDR3 spans 13 amino acids. V lost 3 bases and J 10 bases, leaving 10 bases between the germline ends.

This clone was seen only a few times. The CDR3 extends 3 residues past the end of the read, so its final part is completed from the germline J gene. This chain uses TRBV19 with TRBJ1-5, with 8 bases that match TRBD1. This CDR3 contains 15 residues. Trimming cost V 4 bases and J 5 bases; bases outside gene matches: 7. Germline CDR1 is LNHDA and CDR2 is SQIVND (reference sequence). The CDR3 DNA, read in part, is TGTGCCAGTAGTAGCGACAGGGGTCTATATCAGCCC. Translating gives CASSSDRGLYQP. The full CDR3 reads CASSSDRGLYQPQHF. The variable domain in full, with the rest retrieved from reference TRBV19 and TRBJ1-5, is DGGITQSPKYLFRKEGQNVTLSCEQNLNHDAMYWYRQDPGQGLRLIYYSQIVNDFQKGDIAEGYSVSREKKESFPLTVTSAQKNPTAFYLCASSSDRGLYQPQHFGDGTRLSIL.

This clone was detected a few times. The read falls 3 residues short of the CDR3 end, and the missing part is taken from the germline J gene. The chain carries TRBV30 and TRBJ1-6; 11 bases are shared with TRBD1. Germline-derived CDR1 and CDR2 are GTSNPN and SVGIG (reference sequence). The CDR3 runs 17 residues. The V segment lost 1 base and the J segment 7 bases; nucleotides outside the gene matches: 9. This CDR3 is CAWSAKWGTGGNSPLHF. The sequenced CDR3 bases are TGTGCCTGGAGTGCCAAGTGGGGGACAGGGGGGAATTCACCC.

In regard to this clone: The read halts 3 residues ahead of the CDR3 end, with the missing end drawn from the germline J gene. The V and J genes are TRBV11-1 and TRBJ2-1, with TRBD2 as a possible D gene (6 bases). The germline V and J ends were trimmed by 5 bases and 3 bases, with 8 bases remaining between them. The germline V gene has CDR1 SGHAT and CDR2 FQDESV (reference sequence). This CDR3 is built from 13 residues. The CDR3 sequence is CASSGGYYNEQFF. CDR3 bases read: TGTGCCAGCAGCGGGGGGTACTACAATGAG.

This clone occurred a few times. The CDR3 end lies 3 residues beyond the end of the read and is filled in from the germline J gene. The rearrangement joins TRBV5-1 to TRBJ2-7, with D tentatively TRBD2 (6 bases). V was pared by 4 bases and J by 2 bases, with 10 bases between. The germline gives CDR1 SGHRS, CDR2 YFSETQ. The CDR3 covers 13 residues. The CDR3 reads CASSVGGTYEQYF. The DNA read from the CDR3 is TGCGCCAGCAGCGTCGGGGGAACCTACGAG.

About this clone: The read ends 3 residues before the CDR3 terminus; that terminus is restored from the germline J gene. The V gene is TRBV18, the J gene TRBJ2-5; 8 nucleotides agree with TRBD1. Germline CDR1 reads KGHSH; CDR2 reads LQKENI. The CDR3 consists of 17 residues. With 3 bases clipped from V and 4 bases from J, the junction kept 13 bases outside the gene matches. The CDR3 DNA, read in part, is TGTGCCAGCTCACCTAGTGCGGACAGGGCCAGGAGAGAGACC. Translated, it gives CASSPSADRARRET. The whole CDR3 reads CASSPSADRARRETQYF.

CDR3 bases read: TGTGCCAGTAGTATAGGGGCGGCAGGGGAGTCACCC. It translates to CASSIGAAGESP. The whole CDR3 protein is CASSIGAAGESPLHF. The rearrangement links TRBV19 to TRBJ1-6; possibly TRBD1 for D (6 bases). The read falls 3 residues short of the CDR3 end, and the missing part is taken from the germline J gene. This CDR3 has 15 residues. Trimming left V 1 base short and J 10 bases short, with 14 bases between. From germline, CDR1 is LNHDA and CDR2 SQIVND (reference sequence).

This clone was found a few times. Germline is not matched at one junction end, which may reflect a read error. The read falls 3 residues short of the CDR3 end, and the missing part is taken from the germline J gene. The rearrangement uses TRBV7-7 and TRBJ2-5; 7 bases agree with TRBD1. There are 13 residues in the CDR3. CDR1 and CDR2 from the germline V gene are SSHAT and FNYEAQ (reference sequence). The sequenced CDR3 bases are TGTGCTAGCAGCTTTGGGACAGTAGAGACC. Its protein is CASSFGTVET. The CDR3 reads in full as CASSFGTVETQYF.

In this sample, this clone turned up many times. With the read ending 3 residues before the CDR3 end, the germline J gene is used to fill in that end. The genes are TRBV11-2 and TRBJ2-5; 7 positions agree with TRBD1. After removal of 4 bases from V and 1 base from J, the junction contained 3 bases not matched to a gene. The CDR3 runs 14 residues. Germline V gene sequence: CDR1 SGHAT, CDR2 FQNNGV. The covered CDR3 bases are TGTGCCAGCAGCTGGGGGACAGTCCAAGAGACC. It translates to CASSWGTVQET. The complete CDR3 reads CASSWGTVQETQYF.

This clone has more than one count but fewer than ten. The DNA read from the CDR3 is TGTGCCAGTAGTAGCCGGGACAGGGTGAGCACAGATACG. The encoded protein is CASSSRDRVSTDT. The whole CDR3 sequence reads CASSSRDRVSTDTQYF. The V and J genes are TRBV19 and TRBJ2-3; 9 bases are shared with TRBD1. The read terminates 3 residues ahead of where the CDR3 ends, so the germline J gene completes it. The J segment lost 0 bases and the V segment lost 4 bases, leaving 5 bases of the junction unmatched. Germline lookup yields CDR1 LNHDA and CDR2 SQIVND (reference sequence). This CDR3 is built from 16 residues.

This clone was observed a handful of times. The read ends 3 residues shy of where the CDR3 ends; the end is completed using the germline J gene. The chain uses TRBV19 and TRBJ1-1, with 8 positions matching TRBD1. Losses at the gene ends were 6 bases for V and 0 bases for J; bases not matched to a gene: 15. CDR3 length: 18 residues. CDR1 is LNHDA, CDR2 SQIVND, per germline (reference sequence). CDR3 DNA, as far as it was read: TGTGCCAGTAGACGGGGCTCCGGGACAGGAGGATTGAACACTGAA. This translates into CASRRGSGTGGLNTE. The full CDR3 sequence reads CASRRGSGTGGLNTEAFF.

About this clone: The CDR3 end is not reached by the read, which stops 3 residues before it; the germline J gene fills it in. The chain couples TRBV7-9 to TRBJ2-7; no clear D gene. Trimming shortened V by 0 bases and J by 3 bases, and 12 bases separated the two germline ends. There are 15 residues in the CDR3. The V gene's germline CDR1 is SEHNR and CDR2 FQNEAQ (reference sequence). The covered CDR3 bases are TGTGCCAGCAGCTTAGCCGCCAAATCGGGCTACGAG. Its protein is CASSLAAKSGYE. The full CDR3 is CASSLAAKSGYEQYF.

This clone was detected a few times. The CDR3 end is not reached by the read, which stops 3 residues before it; the germline J gene fills it in. This sequence joins TRBV29-1 and TRBJ2-7; TRBD1 might be the D (5 bases). CDR3 length: 14 amino acids. V lost 6 bases to trimming and J lost 1 base, with 16 bases between them. Germline V CDR1 and CDR2: SQVTM, ANQGSEA. CDR3 DNA, as far as it was read: TGCAGCGTAGGGCCTTTAGGGGCTTCCTACGAG. Amino acid sequence: CSVGPLGASYE. The CDR3 reads in full as CSVGPLGASYEQYF.

This clone was seen ten or more times. The CDR3 goes on 3 residues after the read ends, and that part is filled in from the germline J gene. The J gene is TRBJ2-7, the V gene TRBV5-6, with D unclear. Trimming shortened V by 1 base and J by 3 bases, and 8 bases separated the two germline ends. This CDR3 is built from 13 residues. Germline loops: CDR1 SGHDT, CDR2 YYEEEE. The CDR3 is CASSLQFLYEQYF. The CDR3 DNA, read in part, is TGTGCCAGCAGCTTGCAGTTCCTCTACGAG.

This clone has just a few counts. Incomplete CDR3 DNA: TGTGCCAGCAGCGCCCGGACAGGGTTGAACTATGGC. This encodes CASSARTGLNYG. The whole CDR3 sequence reads CASSARTGLNYGYTF. This chain uses TRBV7-9 with TRBJ1-2; 8 bases line up with TRBD1. The read is 3 residues too short to cover the CDR3 end, so that end is filled in from the germline J gene. The CDR3 is 15 amino acids. Germline V gives CDR1 SEHNR, CDR2 FQNEAQ (reference sequence). V lost 5 bases to trimming and J lost 2 bases; unmatched junction nucleotides: 7.

As regards this clone: The read finishes 3 residues shy of the CDR3 end, and the germline J gene is used to complete it. This sequence joins TRBV2 and TRBJ1-2; D not resolved. Germline V gene lookup returns CDR1 SNHLY and CDR2 FYNNEI. The CDR3 consists of 13 residues. V was trimmed by 0 bases and J by 3 bases, leaving 5 bases between them. The DNA read from the CDR3 is TGTGCCAGCAGTGAAGCTCGGGACTATGGC. Its protein is CASSEARDYG. The entire CDR3 sequence reads CASSEARDYGYTF.

This clone rates as medium-sized. The read falls 3 residues short of the CDR3 end, and the missing part is taken from the germline J gene. V usage is TRBV2 and J usage is TRBJ1-1; 10 bases fit TRBD1. CDR3 length: 14 residues. The ends lost 6 bases at V and 4 bases at J; junction bases unmatched: 5. Germline V gene lookup returns CDR1 SNHLY and CDR2 FYNNEI. The covered CDR3 bases are TGTGCCAGCAGAGAGGACAGGGGGGGCACTGAA. Amino acids: CASREDRGGTE. The CDR3 as a whole reads CASREDRGGTEAFF.

This clone was seen only a few times. The CDR3 extends 3 residues past the end of the read, so its final part is completed from the germline J gene. This chain joins TRBV19 and TRBJ1-2; D may be TRBD1 (6 bases). The V gene's germline CDR1 is LNHDA and CDR2 SQIVND (reference sequence). The CDR3 extends over 12 amino acids. CDR3 protein: CASSMDRGRYTF. CDR3 DNA, as far as it was read: TGTGCCAGTAGTATGGACAGAGGACGC.